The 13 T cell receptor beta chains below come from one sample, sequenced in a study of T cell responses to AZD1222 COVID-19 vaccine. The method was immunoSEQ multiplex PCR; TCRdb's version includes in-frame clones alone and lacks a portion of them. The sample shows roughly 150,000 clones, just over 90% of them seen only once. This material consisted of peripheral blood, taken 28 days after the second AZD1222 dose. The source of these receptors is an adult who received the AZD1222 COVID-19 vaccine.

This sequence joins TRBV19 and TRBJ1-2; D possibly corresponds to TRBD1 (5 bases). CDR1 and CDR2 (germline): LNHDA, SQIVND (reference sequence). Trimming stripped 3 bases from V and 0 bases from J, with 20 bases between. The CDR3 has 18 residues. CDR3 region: CASSIFGLQGASNYGYTF. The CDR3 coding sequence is TGTGCCAGTAGTATTTTTGGTCTGCAGGGCGCCTCTAACTATGGCTACACCTTC.

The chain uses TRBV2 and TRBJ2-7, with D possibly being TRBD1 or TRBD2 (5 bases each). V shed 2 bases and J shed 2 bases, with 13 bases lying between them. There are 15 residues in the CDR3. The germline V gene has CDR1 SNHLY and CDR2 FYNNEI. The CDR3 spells CASSEFTGPTYEQYF. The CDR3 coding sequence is TGTGCCAGCAGTGAATTTACGGGACCTACCTACGAGCAGTACTTC.

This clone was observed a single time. CDR3 region: CASSRQAGAFF. The DNA of the CDR3 is TGTGCCAGCAGCCGGCAGGCGGGAGCTTTCTTT. V usage is TRBV16 and J usage is TRBJ1-1; D unclear. Germline V gives CDR1 KGHSY, CDR2 FQNENV. Trimming pared 4 bases from V and 10 bases from J, leaving 10 bases between. The CDR3 contains 11 residues.

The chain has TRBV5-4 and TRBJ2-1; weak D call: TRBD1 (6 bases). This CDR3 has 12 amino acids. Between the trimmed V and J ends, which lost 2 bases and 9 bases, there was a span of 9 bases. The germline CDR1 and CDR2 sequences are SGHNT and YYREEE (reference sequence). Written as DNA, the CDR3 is TGTGCCAGCAGCTTACCAGGGGTTGAGCAGTTCTTC. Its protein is CASSLPGVEQFF.

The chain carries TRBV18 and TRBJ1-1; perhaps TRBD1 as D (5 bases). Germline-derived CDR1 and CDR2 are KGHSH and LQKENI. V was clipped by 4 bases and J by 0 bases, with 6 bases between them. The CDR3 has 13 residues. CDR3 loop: CASSLDMNTEAFF. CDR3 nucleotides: TGTGCCAGCTCACTGGACATGAACACTGAAGCTTTCTTT. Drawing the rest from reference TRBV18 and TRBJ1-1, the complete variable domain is NAGVMQNPRHLVRRRGQEARLRCSPMKGHSHVYWYRQLPEEGLKFMVYLQKENIIDESGMPKERFSAEFPKEGPSILRIQQVVRGDSAAYFCASSLDMNTEAFFGQGTRLTVV.

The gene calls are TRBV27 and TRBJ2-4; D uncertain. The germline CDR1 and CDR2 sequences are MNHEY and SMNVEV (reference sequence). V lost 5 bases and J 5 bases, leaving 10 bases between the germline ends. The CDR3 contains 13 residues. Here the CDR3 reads CASSRRKENIQYF. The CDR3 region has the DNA TGTGCCAGCAGTCGACGGAAGGAAAACATTCAGTACTTC.

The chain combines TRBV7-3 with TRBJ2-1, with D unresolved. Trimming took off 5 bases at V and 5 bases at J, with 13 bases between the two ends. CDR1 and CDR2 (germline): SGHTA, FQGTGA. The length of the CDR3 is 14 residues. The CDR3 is CASSPYAQNNEQFF. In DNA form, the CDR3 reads TGTGCCAGCAGCCCCTACGCCCAAAACAATGAGCAGTTCTTC.

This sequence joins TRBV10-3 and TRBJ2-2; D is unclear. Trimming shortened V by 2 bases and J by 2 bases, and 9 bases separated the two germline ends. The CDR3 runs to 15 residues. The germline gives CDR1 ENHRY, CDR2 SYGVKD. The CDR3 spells CAISESTANTGELFF. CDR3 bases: TGTGCCATCAGTGAGAGTACGGCAAACACCGGGGAGCTGTTTTTT.

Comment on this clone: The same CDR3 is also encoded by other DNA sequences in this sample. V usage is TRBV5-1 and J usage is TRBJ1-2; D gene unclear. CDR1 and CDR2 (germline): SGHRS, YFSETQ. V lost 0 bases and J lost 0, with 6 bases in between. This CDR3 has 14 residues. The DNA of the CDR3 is TGCGCCAGCAGCTTGGGGCAGTCTAACTATGGCTACACCTTC. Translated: CASSLGQSNYGYTF.

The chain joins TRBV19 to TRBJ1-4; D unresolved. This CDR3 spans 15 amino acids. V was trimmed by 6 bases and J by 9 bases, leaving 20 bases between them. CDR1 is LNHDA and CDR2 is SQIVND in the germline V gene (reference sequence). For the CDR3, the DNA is TGTGCCAGTAGCCTGACCGACACGGGCGTGAAAAAACTGTTTTTT. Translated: CASSLTDTGVKKLFF.

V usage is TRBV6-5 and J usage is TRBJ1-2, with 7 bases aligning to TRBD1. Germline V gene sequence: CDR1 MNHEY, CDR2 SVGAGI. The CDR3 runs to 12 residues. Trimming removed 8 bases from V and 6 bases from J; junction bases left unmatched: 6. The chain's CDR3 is CASAEGAHGYTF. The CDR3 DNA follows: TGTGCCAGCGCTGAGGGGGCCCATGGCTACACCTTC.

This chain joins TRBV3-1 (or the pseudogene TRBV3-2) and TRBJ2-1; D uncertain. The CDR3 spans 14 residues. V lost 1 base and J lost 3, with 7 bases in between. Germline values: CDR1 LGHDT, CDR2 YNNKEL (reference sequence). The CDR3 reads CASSQANSYNEQFF. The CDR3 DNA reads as TGTGCCAGCAGCCAAGCAAACAGCTACAATGAGCAGTTCTTC.

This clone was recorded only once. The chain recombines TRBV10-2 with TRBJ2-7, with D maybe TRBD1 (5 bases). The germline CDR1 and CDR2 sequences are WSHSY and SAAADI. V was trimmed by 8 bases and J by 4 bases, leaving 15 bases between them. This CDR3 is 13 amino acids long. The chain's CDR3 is CASSLPPGYEQYF. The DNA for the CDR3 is TGCGCCAGCTCTCTCCCCCCAGGGTACGAGCAGTACTTC.